This entry lists 2 T cell receptor beta chains sequenced from one sample in a study of control samples from healthy donors and cancer patients. Data came from immunoSEQ multiplex PCR; TCRdb stores just in-frame clones and leaves some out. The sample has approximately 100,000 clones; roughly 88% are singletons. Input material: blood. These receptors were taken from a man aged 25-45 years in good health.

The chain recombines TRBV4-1 with TRBJ2-7, with TRBD1 matching 7 bases. This CDR3 region has 17 residues. J gave up 2 bases and V 1 base, and 11 bases lay outside the gene matches. Germline V gene lookup returns CDR1 MGHRA and CDR2 YSYEKL. CDR3 DNA: TGCGCCAGCAGCCAAGTCTTCGGGACAGCCGATACCTACGAGCAGTACTTC. The encoded protein is CASSQVFGTADTYEQYF.

This rearrangement joins TRBV6-2 or TRBV6-3 to TRBJ1-4; possible D gene TRBD1, 6 bases. This CDR3 comprises 16 residues. Germline V CDR1 and CDR2: MNHEY, SVGEGT. The V end was cut by 4 bases, the J end by 2 bases, with 14 bases between. CDR3 protein: CASSSGTGPTNEKLFF. DNA of the CDR3: TGTGCCAGCAGTTCCGGAACAGGGCCCACTAATGAAAAACTGTTTTTT.